The source of this T cell receptor beta chain is a study of blood T cell repertoires in COVID-19. Assay: immunoSEQ multiplex PCR; the TCRdb copy retains only in-frame clones and omits some. Among about 400,000 clones listed, more than 80% were seen once. Trimming pared 1 base from V and 7 bases from J, leaving 17 bases between. The germline gives CDR1 GTSNPN, CDR2 SVGIG (reference sequence). This CDR3 is 15 amino acids long. The TCR sequence derives from a man aged 40-49 years with acute or convalescent COVID-19. This chain connects TRBV30 to TRBJ1-5; D is possibly TRBD1 (5 bases). The sequenced sample was peripheral blood. The CDR3 coding sequence is TGTGCCTGGAGTGGGCCGGCAGGGCCTTCGCAGCCCCAGCATTTT. Translating gives CAWSGPAGPSQPQHF.